What follows describes a single T cell receptor beta chain. Its target is unknown. The sample belongs to a study of T cells in Graves' hyperthyroidism and ophthalmopathy. Study conclusions and caveats: The majority of expanded thyroid clonotypes above 0.001 also appeared in blood. In simple terms, a model built on 13 V-J features told ophthalmopathy apart from stable hyperthyroidism.

In making diagnoses, clinical symptoms, serum thyroxine and TRAb, thyroid ultrasound and orbital computed tomography were all used. 8.5 to 10 ml of fresh peripheral blood supplied the PBMCs. Germline loops: CDR1 MNHNS, CDR2 SASEGT. V gave up 7 bases and J gave up 8 bases, with 17 bases separating them. The CDR3 totals 14 residues. Template material for amplifying TCR beta CDR3 regions consisted of RNA transcripts. TCR CDR3 underwent first-round RT-PCR with the HTBI primer set. TCRdb re-derived calls from the multiplex PCR reads in MiXCR, one entry per CDR3 protein. The sample contains under 400,000 distinct CDR3 sequences, around 16% of which appear only once.

The specimen was blood. The receptor's source is a woman between 18 and 30 years old with Graves' hyperthyroidism that later progressed to Graves' ophthalmopathy. The J gene is TRBJ1-4, the V gene TRBV6-1, with D unresolved. The CDR3 DNA reads as TGTGCCAGCACCCCTCTAGTGGGCGCGGAAAAACTGTTTTTT. It encodes CASTPLVGAEKLFF.